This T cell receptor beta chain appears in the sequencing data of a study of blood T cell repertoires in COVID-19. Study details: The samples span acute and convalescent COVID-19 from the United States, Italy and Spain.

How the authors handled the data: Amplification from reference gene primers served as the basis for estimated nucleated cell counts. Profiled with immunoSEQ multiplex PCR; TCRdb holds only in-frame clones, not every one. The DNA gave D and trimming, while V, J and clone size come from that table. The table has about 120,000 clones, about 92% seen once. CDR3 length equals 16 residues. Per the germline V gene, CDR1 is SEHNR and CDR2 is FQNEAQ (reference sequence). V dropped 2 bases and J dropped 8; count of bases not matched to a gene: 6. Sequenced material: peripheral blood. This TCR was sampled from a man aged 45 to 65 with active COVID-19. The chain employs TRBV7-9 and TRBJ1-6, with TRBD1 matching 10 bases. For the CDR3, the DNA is TGTGCCAGCAGCTTAAACTACGGGACAGGGGATTCACCCCTCCACTTT. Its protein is CASSLNYGTGDSPLHF.